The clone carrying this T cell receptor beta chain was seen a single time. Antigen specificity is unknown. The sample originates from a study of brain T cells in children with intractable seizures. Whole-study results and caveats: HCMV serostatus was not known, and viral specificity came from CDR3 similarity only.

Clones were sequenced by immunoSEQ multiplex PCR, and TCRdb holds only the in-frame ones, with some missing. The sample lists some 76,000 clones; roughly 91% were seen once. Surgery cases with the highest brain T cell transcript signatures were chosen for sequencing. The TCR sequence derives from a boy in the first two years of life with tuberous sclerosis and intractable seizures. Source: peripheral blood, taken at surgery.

The CDR3 DNA sequence: TGTGCCAGCAGCCCCGGGCGGGGGCCGACAGATACGCAGTATTTT. It specifies CASSPGRGPTDTQYF. The rearrangement uses TRBV7-3 and TRBJ2-3; weak D call: TRBD2 (7 bases). Deletions cut 5 bases from V and 3 bases from J, with 15 bases between. CDR3 length equals 15 residues. Germline CDR1 SGHTA, CDR2 FQGTGA. Supplemented by reference TRBV7-3 and TRBJ2-3, the full variable domain reads GAGVSQTPSNKVTEKGKYVELRCDPISGHTALYWYRQSLGQGPEFLIYFQGTGAADDSGLPNDRFFAVRPEGSVSTLKIQRTERGDSAVYLCASSPGRGPTDTQYFGPGTRLTVL.